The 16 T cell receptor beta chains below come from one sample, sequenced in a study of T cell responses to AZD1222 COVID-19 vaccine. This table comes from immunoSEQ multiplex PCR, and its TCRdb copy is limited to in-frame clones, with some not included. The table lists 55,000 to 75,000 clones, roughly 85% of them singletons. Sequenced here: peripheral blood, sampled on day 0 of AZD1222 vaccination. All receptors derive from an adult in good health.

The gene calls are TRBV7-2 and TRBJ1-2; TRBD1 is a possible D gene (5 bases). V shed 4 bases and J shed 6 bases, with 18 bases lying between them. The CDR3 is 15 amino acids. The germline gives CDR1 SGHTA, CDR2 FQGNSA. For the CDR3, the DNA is TGTGCCAGCAGCTCCATAAACAGCGGGGGGAATGGCTACACCTTC. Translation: CASSSINSGGNGYTF.

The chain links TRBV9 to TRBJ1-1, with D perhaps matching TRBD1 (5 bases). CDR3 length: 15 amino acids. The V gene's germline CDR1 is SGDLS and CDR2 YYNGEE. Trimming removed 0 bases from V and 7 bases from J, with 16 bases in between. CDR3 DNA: TGTGCCAGCAGCGTAGCTAGGGGAGGGCGGGTTGAAGCTTTCTTT. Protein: CASSVARGGRVEAFF.

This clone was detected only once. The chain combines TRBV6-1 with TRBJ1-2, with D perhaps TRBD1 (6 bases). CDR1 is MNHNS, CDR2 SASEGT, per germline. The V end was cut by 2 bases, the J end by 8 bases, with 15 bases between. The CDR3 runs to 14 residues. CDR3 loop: CASSETGKSGGYTF. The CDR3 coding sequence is TGTGCCAGCAGTGAAACAGGGAAATCGGGAGGCTACACCTTC.

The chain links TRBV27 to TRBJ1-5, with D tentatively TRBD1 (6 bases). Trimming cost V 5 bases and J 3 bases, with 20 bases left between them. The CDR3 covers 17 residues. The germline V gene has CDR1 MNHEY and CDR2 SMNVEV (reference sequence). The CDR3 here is CASSPLRGGGPNQPQHF. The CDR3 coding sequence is TGTGCCAGCAGTCCCCTTAGAGGGGGGGGGCCCAATCAGCCCCAGCATTTT.

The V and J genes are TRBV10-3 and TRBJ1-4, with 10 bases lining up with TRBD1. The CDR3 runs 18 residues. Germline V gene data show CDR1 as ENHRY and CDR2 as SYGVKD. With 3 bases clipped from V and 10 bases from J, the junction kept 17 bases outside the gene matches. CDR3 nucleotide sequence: TGTGCCATCAGTGACCGCCCTAACTCCGGGACAGGGGAAGGAAAACTGTTTTTT. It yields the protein CAISDRPNSGTGEGKLFF.

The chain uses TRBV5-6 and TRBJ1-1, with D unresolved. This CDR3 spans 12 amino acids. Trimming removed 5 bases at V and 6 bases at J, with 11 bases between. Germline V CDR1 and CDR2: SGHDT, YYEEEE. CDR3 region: CASSSTWAEAFF. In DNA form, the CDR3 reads TGTGCCAGCAGTAGCACTTGGGCTGAAGCTTTCTTT.

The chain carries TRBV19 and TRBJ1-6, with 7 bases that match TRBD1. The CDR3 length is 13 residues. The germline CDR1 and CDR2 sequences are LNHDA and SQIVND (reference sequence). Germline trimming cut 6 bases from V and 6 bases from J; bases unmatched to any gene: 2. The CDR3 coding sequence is TGTGCCAGTAGCTGGGACAGTAATTCACCCCTCCACTTT. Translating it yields CASSWDSNSPLHF. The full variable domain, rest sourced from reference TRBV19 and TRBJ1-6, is DGGITQSPKYLFRKEGQNVTLSCEQNLNHDAMYWYRQDPGQGLRLIYYSQIVNDFQKGDIAEGYSVSREKKESFPLTVTSAQKNPTAFYLCASSWDSNSPLHFGNGTRLTVT.

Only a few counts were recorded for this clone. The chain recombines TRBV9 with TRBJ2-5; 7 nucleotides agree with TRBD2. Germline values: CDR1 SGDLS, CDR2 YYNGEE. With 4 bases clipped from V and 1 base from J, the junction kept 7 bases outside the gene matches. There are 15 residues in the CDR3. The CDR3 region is CASSSWGGFQETQYF. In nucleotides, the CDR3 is TGTGCCAGCAGCTCCTGGGGGGGATTCCAAGAGACCCAGTACTTC.

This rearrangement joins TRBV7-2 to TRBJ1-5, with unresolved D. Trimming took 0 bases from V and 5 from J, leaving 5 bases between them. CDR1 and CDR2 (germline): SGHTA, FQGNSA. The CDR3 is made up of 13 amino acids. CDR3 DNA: TGTGCCAGCAGCTTAGCGCTAGATCAGCCCCAGCATTTT. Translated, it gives CASSLALDQPQHF. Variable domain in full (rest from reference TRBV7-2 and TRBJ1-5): GAGVSQSPSNKVTEKGKDVELRCDPISGHTALYWYRQSLGQGLEFLIYFQGNSAPDKSGLPSDRFSAERTGGSVSTLTIQRTQQEDSAVYLCASSLALDQPQHFGDGTRLSIL.

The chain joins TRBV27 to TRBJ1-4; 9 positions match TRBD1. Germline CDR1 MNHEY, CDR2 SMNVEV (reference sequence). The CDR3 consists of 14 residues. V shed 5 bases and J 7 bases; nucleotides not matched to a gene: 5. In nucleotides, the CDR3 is TGTGCCAGCAGTAAACCGGGACAGGGTGAAAAACTGTTTTTT. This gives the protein CASSKPGQGEKLFF.

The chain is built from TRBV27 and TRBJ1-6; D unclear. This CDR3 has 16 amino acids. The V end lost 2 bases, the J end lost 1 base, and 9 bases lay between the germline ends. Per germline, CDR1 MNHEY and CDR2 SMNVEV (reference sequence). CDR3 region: CASSLDGLSYNSPLHF. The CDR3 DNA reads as TGTGCCAGCAGTTTAGATGGACTTTCCTATAATTCACCCCTCCACTTT.

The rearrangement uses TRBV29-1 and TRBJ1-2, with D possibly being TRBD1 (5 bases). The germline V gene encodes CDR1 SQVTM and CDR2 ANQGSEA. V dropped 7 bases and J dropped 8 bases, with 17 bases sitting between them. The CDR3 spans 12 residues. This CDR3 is CSAARSGKGYTF. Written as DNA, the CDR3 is TGCAGCGCCGCTAGGTCAGGGAAAGGCTACACCTTC.

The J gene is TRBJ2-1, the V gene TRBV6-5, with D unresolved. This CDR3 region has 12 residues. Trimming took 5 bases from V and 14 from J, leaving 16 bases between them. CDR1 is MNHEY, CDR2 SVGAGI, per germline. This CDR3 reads CASSHPRATEFF. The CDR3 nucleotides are TGTGCCAGCAGTCACCCCCGGGCGACGGAGTTCTTC.

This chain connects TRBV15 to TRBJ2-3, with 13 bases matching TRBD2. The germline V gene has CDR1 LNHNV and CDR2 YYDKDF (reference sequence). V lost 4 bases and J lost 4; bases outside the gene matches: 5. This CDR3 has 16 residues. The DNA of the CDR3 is TGTGCCACCAGCACTGGACTAGCGGGAGTTGCAGATACGCAGTATTTT. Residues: CATSTGLAGVADTQYF.

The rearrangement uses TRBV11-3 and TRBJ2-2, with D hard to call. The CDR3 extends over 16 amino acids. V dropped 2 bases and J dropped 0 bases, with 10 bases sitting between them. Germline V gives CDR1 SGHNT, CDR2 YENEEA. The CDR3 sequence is CASSLRSASNTGELFF. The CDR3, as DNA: TGTGCCAGCAGCTTAAGGAGCGCCTCGAACACCGGGGAGCTGTTTTTT.

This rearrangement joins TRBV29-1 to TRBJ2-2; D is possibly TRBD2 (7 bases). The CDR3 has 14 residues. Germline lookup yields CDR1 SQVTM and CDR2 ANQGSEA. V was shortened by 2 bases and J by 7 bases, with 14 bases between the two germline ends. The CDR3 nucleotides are TGCAGCGTTGAATGGCGGGGGCGGAACGGGGAGCTGTTTTTT. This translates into CSVEWRGRNGELFF.